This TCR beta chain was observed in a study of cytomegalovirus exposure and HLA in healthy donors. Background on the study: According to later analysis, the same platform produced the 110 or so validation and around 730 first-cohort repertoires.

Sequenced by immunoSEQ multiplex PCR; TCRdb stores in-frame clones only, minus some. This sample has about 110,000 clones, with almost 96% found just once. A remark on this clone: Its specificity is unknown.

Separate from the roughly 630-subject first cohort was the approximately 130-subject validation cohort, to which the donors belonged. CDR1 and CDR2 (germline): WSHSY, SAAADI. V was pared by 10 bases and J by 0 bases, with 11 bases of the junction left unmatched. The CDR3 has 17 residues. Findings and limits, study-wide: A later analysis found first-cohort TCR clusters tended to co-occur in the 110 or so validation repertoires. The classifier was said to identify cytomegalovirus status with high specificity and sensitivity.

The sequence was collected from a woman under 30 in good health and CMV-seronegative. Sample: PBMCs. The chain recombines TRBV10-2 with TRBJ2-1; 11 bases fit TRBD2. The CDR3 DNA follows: TGCGCCACCACAACTAGCGGGGGTCTCCCCTCCTACAATGAGCAGTTCTTC. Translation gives CATTTSGGLPSYNEQFF.